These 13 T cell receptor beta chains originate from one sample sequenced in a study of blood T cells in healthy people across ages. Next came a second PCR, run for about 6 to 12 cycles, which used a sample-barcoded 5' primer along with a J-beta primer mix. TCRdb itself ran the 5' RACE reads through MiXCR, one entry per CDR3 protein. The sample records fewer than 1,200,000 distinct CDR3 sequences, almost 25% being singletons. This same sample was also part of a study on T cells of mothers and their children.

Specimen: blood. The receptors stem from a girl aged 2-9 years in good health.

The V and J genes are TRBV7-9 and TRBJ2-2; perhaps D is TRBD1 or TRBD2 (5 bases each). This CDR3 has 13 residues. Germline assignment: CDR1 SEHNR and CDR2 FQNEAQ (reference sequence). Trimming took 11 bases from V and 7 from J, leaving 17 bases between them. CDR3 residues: CARIGDGIGELFF. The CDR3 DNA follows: TGTGCCCGGATTGGGGACGGAATCGGGGAGCTGTTTTTT.

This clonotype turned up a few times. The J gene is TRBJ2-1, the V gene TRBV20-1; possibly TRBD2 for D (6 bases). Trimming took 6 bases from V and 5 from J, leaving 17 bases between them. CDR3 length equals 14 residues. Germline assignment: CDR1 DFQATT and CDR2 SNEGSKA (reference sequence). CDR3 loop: CSAFRGTLNNEQFF. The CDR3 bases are TGCAGTGCCTTCCGCGGGACTCTTAACAATGAGCAGTTCTTC.

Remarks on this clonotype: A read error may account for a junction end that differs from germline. The CDR3 reads CATSDLTGEAFF. The CDR3 DNA sequence: TGCGCCACCAGTGATTTAACGGGTGAAGCTTTCTTT. J is TRBJ1-1 and V is TRBV24-1; D unclear. CDR1 and CDR2 from the germline V gene are KGHDR and SFDVKD. The CDR3 is 12 amino acids.

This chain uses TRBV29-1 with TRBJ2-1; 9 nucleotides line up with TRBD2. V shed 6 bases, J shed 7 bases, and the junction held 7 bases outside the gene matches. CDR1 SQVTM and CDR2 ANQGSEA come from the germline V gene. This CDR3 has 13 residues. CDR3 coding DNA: TGCAGCGTCACCGGGACTAGCCAAAATGAGCAGTTCTTC. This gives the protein CSVTGTSQNEQFF.

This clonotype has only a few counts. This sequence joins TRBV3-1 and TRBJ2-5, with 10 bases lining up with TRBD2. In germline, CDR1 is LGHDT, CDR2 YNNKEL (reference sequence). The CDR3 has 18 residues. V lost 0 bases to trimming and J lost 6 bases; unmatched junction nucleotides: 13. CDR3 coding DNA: TGTGCCAGCAGCCAAGACCTCCTAGGCGGGACTAGCGATAAGACCCAGTACTTC. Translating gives CASSQDLLGGTSDKTQYF.

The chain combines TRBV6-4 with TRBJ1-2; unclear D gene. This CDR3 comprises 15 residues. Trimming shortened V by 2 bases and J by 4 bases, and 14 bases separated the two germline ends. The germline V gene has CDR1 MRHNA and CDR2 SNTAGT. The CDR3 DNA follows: TGTGCCAGCAGTGACACAGTGTCAGGAGCCTATGGCTACACCTTC. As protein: CASSDTVSGAYGYTF.

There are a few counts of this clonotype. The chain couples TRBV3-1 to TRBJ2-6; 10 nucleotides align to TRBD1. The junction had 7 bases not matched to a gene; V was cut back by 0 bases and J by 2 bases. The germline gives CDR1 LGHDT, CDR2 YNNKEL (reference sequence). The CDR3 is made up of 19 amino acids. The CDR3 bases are TGTGCCAGCAGCCAAGATCCAGGGACAGGGGTCCCTGGGGCCAACGTCCTGACTTTC. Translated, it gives CASSQDPGTGVPGANVLTF.

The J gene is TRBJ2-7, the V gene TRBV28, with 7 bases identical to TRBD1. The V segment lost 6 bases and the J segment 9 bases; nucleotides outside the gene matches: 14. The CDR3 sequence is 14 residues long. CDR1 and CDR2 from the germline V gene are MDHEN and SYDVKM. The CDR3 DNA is TGTGCCAGCAGCTTTGGACAGGATGCTCTTGGGCAGTACTTC. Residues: CASSFGQDALGQYF.

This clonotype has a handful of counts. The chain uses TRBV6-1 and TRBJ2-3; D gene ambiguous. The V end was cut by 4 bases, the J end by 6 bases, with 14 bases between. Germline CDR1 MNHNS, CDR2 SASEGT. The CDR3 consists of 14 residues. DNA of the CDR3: TGTGCCAGCAGTGTCGACGGGTCACGCGATACGCAGTATTTT. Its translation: CASSVDGSRDTQYF.

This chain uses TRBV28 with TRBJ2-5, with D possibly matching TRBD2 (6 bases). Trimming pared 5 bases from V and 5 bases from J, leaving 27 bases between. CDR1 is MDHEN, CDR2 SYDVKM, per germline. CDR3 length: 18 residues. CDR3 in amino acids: CASSAGGTGWGVDETQYF. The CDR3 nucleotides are TGTGCCAGCAGTGCTGGGGGGACGGGATGGGGCGTGGATGAGACCCAGTACTTC.

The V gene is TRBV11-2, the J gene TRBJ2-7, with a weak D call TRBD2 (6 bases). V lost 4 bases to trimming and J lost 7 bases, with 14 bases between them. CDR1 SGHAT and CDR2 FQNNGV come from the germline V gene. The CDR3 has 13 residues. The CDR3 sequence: CASSSIIGGEQYF. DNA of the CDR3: TGTGCCAGCAGCTCAATCATTGGGGGGGAGCAGTACTTC.

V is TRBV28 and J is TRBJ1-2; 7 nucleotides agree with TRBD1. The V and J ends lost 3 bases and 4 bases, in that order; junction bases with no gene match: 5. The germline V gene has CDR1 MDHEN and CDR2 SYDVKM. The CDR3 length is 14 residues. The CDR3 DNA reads TGTGCCAGCAGTTTGCGCGGGACAGTCTATGGCTACACCTTC. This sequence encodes CASSLRGTVYGYTF.

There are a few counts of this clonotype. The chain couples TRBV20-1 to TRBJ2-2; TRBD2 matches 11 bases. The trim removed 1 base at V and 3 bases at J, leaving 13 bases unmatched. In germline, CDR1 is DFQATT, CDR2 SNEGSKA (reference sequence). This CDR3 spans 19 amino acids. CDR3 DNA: TGCAGTGCTAGAGGAAGTAGCGGGAGGGTCCGAGGGTACACCGGGGAGCTGTTTTTT. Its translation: CSARGSSGRVRGYTGELFF.